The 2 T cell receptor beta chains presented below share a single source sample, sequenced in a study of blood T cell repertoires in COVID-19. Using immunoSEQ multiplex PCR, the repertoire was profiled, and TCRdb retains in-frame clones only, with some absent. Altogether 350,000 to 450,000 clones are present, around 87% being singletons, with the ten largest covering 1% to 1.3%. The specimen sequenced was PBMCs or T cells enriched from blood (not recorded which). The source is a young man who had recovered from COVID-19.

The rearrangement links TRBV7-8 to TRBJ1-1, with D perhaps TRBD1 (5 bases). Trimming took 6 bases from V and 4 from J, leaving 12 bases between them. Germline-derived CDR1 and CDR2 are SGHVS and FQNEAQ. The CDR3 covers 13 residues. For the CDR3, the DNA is TGTGCCAGCAGTTCCGGGGGGGTCACTGAAGCTTTCTTT. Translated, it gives CASSSGGVTEAFF.

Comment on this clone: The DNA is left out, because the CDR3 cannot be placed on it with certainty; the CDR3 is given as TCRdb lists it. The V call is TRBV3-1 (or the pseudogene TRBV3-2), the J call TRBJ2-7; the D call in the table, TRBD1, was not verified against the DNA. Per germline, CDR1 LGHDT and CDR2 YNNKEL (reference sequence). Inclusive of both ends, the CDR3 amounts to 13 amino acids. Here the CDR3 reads CASSQGFGRGTNF.